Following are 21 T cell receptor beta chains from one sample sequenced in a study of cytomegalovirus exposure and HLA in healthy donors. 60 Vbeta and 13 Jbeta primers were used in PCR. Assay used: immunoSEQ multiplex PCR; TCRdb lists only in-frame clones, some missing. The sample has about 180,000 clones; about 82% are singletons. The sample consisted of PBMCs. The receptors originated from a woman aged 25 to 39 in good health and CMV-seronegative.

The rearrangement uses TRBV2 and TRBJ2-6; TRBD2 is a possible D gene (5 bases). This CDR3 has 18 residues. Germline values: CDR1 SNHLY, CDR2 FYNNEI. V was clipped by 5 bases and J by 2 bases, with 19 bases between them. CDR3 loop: CASSSRPQRGPGANVLTF. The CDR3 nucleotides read TGTGCCAGCAGTTCCCGGCCCCAACGGGGTCCTGGGGCCAACGTCCTGACTTTC.

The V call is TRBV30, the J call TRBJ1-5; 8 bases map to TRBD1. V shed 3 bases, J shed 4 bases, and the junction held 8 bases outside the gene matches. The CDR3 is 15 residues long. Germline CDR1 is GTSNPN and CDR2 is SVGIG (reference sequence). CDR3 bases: TGTGCCTGGAGGACTGGACAGGGACCGAATCAGCCCCAGCATTTT. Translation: CAWRTGQGPNQPQHF. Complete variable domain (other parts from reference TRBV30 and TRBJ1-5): SQTIHQWPATLVQPVGSPLSLECTVEGTSNPNLYWYRQAAGRGLQLLFYSVGIGQISSEVPQNLSASRPQDRQFILSSKKLLLSDSGFYLCAWRTGQGPNQPQHFGDGTRLSIL.

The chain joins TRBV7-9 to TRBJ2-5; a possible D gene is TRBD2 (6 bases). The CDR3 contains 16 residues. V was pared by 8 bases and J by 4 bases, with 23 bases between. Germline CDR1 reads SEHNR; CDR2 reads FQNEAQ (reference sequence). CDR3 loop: CASDERTTKDPETQYF. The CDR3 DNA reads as TGTGCCAGCGACGAACGGACTACCAAAGACCCAGAGACCCAGTACTTC. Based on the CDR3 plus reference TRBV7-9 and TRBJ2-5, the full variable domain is DTGVSQNPRHKITKRGQNVTFRCDPISEHNRLYWYRQTLGQGPEFLTYFQNEAQLEKSRLLSDRFSAERPKGSFSTLEIQRTEQGDSAMYLCASDERTTKDPETQYFGPGTRLLVL.

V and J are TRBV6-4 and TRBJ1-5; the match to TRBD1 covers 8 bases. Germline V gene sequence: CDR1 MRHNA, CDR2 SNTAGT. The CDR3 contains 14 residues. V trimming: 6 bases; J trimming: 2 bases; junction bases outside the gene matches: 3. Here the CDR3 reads CASRTGQGNQPQHF. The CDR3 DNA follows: TGTGCCAGCAGGACGGGACAGGGCAATCAGCCCCAGCATTTT.

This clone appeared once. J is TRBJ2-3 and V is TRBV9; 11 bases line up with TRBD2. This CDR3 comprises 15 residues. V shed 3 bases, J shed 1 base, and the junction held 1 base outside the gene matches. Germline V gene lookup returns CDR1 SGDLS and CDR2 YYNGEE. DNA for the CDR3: TGTGCCAGCAGCGAGACTAGCGGGGGCACAGATACGCAGTATTTT. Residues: CASSETSGGTDTQYF.

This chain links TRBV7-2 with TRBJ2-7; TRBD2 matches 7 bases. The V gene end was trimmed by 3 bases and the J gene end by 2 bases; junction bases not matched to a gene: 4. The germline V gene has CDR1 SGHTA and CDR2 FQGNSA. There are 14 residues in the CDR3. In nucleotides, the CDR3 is TGTGCCAGCAGCTTCAAAGCGGGGACCTACGAGCAGTACTTC. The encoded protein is CASSFKAGTYEQYF.

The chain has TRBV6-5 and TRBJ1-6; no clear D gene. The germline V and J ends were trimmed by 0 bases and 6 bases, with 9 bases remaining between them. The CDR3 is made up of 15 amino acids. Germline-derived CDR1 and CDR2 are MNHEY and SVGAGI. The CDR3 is CASSYSVTVNSPLHF. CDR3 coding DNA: TGTGCCAGCAGTTACTCGGTAACAGTTAATTCACCCCTCCACTTT.

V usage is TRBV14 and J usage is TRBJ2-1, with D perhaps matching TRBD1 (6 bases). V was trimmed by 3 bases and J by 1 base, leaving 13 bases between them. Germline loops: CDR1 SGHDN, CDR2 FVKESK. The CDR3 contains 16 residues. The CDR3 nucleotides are TGTGCCAGCAGCCACTCTCCGGACAGTTCCTACAATGAGCAGTTCTTC. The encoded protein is CASSHSPDSSYNEQFF.

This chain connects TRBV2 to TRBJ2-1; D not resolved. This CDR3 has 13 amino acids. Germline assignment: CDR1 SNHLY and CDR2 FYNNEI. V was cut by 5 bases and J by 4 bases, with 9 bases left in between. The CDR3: CASSTSGYNEQFF. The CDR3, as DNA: TGTGCCAGCAGTACCTCCGGGTACAATGAGCAGTTCTTC.

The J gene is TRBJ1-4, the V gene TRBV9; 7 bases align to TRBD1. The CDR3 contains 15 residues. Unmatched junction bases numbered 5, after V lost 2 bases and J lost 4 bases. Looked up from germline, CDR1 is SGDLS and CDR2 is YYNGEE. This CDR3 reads CASSVEGANNEKLFF. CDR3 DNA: TGTGCCAGCAGCGTCGAGGGGGCTAATAATGAAAAACTGTTTTTT.

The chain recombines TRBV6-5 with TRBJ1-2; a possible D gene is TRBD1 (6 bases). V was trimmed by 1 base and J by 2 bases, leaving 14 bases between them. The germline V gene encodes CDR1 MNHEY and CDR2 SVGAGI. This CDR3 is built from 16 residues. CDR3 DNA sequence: TGTGCCAGCAGTTACTTGTCCAGGGGCGGAAACTATGGCTACACCTTC. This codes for CASSYLSRGGNYGYTF.

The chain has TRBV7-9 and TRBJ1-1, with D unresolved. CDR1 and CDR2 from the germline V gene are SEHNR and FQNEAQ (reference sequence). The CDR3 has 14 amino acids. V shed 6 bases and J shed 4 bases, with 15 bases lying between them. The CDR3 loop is CASSLREVATEAFF. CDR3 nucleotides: TGTGCCAGCAGTTTGAGGGAGGTCGCCACTGAAGCTTTCTTT.

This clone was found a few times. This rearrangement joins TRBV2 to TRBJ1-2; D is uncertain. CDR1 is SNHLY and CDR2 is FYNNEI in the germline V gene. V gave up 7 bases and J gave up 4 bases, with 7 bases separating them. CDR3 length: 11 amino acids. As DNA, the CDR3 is TGTGCCAGCATGGCTTCCTATGGCTACACCTTC. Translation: CASMASYGYTF.

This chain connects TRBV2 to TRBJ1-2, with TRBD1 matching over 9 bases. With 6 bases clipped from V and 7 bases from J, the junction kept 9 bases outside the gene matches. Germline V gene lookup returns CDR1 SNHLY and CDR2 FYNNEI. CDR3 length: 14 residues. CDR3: CASRGQGIILGYTF. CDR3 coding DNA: TGTGCCAGCAGGGGACAGGGTATAATCCTTGGCTACACCTTC.

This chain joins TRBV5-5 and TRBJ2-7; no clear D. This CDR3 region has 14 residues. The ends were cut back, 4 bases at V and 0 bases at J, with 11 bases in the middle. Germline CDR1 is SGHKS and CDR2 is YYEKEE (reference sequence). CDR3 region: CASSLFRSSYEQYF. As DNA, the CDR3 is TGTGCCAGCAGCCTGTTTCGGAGCTCCTACGAGCAGTACTTC.

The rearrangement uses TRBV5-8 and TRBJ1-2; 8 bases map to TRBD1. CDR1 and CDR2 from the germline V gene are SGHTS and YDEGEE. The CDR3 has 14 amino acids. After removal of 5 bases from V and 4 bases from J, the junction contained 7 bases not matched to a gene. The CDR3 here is CASRDRAGSYGYTF. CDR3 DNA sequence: TGTGCCAGCAGGGACAGGGCGGGGAGCTATGGCTACACCTTC.

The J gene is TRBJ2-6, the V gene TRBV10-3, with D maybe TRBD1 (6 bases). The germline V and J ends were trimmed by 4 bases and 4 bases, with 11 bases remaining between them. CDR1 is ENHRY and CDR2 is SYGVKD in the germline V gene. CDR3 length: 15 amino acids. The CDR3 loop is CAISGQGKGANVLTF. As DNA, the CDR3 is TGTGCCATCAGTGGTCAGGGGAAGGGGGCCAACGTCCTGACTTTC.

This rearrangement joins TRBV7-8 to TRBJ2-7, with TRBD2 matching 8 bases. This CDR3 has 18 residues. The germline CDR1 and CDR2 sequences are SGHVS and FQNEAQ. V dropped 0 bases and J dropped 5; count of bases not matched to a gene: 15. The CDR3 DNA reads TGTGCCAGCAGCTTAGCGGTGTCGGGGGGGTCCGCCAGAGACGAGCAGTACTTC. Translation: CASSLAVSGGSARDEQYF.

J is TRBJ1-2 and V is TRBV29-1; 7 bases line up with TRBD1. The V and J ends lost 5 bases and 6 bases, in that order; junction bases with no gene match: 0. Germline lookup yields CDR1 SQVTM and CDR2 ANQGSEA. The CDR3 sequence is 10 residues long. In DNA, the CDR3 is TGCAGCGTTCAGGGGGATGGCTACACCTTC. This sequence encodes CSVQGDGYTF.

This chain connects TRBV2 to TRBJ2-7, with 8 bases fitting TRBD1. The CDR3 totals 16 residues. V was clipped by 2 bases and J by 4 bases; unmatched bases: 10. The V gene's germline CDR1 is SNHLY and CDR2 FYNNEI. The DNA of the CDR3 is TGTGCCAGCAGTGAAAGTATTTGGGGGACAGGTTACGAGCAGTACTTC. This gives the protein CASSESIWGTGYEQYF.

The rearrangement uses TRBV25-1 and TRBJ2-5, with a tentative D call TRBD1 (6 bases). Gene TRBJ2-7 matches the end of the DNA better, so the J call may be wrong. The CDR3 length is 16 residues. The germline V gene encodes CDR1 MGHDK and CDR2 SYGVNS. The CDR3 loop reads CASSDARGANPYEQYF. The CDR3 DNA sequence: TGTGCCAGCAGTGATGCCAGGGGCGCAAACCCCTACGAGCAGTACTTC.